Each of the 15 T cell receptor beta chains below was sequenced from the same sample in a study of siplizumab effects on memory and regulatory T cells. Only in-frame clones appear in the TCRdb table, and some are missing; sequencing was by immunoSEQ multiplex PCR. Among roughly 100,000 clones, just over 90% were seen once, and the ten largest hold about 0.32%. Sequencing was carried out using CD4+ T cells sorted from blood. Receptors originate from a human donor in good health.

The V call is TRBV5-1, the J call TRBJ2-1, with 10 nucleotides matching TRBD2. The CDR3 is 16 amino acids. J gave up 0 bases and V 6 bases, and 6 bases lay outside the gene matches. Germline loops: CDR1 SGHRS, CDR2 YFSETQ. The CDR3 loop reads CASTRLAGNSYNEQFF. The CDR3 bases are TGCGCCAGCACGAGACTAGCGGGTAACTCCTACAATGAGCAGTTCTTC.

The chain combines TRBV29-1 with TRBJ1-3; no firm D call. Trimming pared 7 bases from V and 0 bases from J, leaving 16 bases between. The CDR3 extends over 15 amino acids. The germline V gene encodes CDR1 SQVTM and CDR2 ANQGSEA. The CDR3 here is CSALDPITSGNTIYF. CDR3 sequence (DNA): TGCAGCGCGTTGGACCCGATAACCTCTGGAAACACCATATATTTT.

The chain uses TRBV27 and TRBJ1-4, with a tentative D call TRBD1 (5 bases). Trimming took off 3 bases at V and 8 bases at J, with 13 bases between the two ends. CDR1 and CDR2 (germline): MNHEY, SMNVEV (reference sequence). This CDR3 has 14 amino acids. The CDR3, as DNA: TGTGCCAGCAGTTTCGGAGGTCACAGGGAAAAACTGTTTTTT. It codes for CASSFGGHREKLFF.

The chain recombines TRBV5-6 with TRBJ2-2; TRBD2 aligns across 7 bases. CDR3 size: 17 residues. Germline CDR1 is SGHDT and CDR2 is YYEEEE. Trimming removed 2 bases from V and 3 bases from J; junction bases left unmatched: 10. Here the CDR3 reads CASSLSRLAAYTGELFF. Here the CDR3 DNA reads TGTGCCAGCAGCTTAAGTCGGCTAGCGGCTTACACCGGGGAGCTGTTTTTT.

CDR3 DNA: TGTGCCAGCAGCCGCGGACGGGACTCCGGGGAGCTGTTTTTT. This translates into CASSRGRDSGELFF. The chain links TRBV7-6 to TRBJ2-2; D may be TRBD2 (6 bases). The CDR3 covers 14 residues. V lost 5 bases to trimming and J lost 6 bases, with 13 bases between them. Germline values: CDR1 SGHVS, CDR2 FNYEAQ.

The gene calls are TRBV9 and TRBJ2-7, with 9 bases lining up with TRBD2. Germline CDR1 is SGDLS and CDR2 is YYNGEE. With V trimmed by 4 bases and J by 6 bases, 11 bases remained unmatched. The CDR3 runs 15 residues. CDR3 bases: TGTGCCAGCAGCACCCGGGCCGGGACTAGCTCCGAGCAGTACTTC. Its protein is CASSTRAGTSSEQYF.

V is TRBV15 and J is TRBJ2-7; TRBD1 matches at 8 bases. CDR1 is LNHNV, CDR2 YYDKDF, per germline (reference sequence). CDR3 length equals 14 residues. V lost 2 bases, J lost 6 bases, and 6 bases stayed unmatched. The CDR3 loop is CATSRPNTGGEQYF. DNA for the CDR3: TGTGCCACCAGCAGACCGAACACAGGGGGCGAGCAGTACTTC. The full variable domain, rest sourced from reference TRBV15 and TRBJ2-7, is DAMVIQNPRYQVTQFGKPVTLSCSQTLNHNVMYWYQQKSSQAPKLLFHYYDKDFNNEADTPDNFQSRRPNTSFCFLDIRSPGLGDTAMYLCATSRPNTGGEQYFGPGTRLTVT.

The rearrangement joins TRBV25-1 to TRBJ1-2, with TRBD1 identical over 9 bases. This CDR3 is built from 15 residues. Germline trimming cut 5 bases from V and 7 bases from J; bases unmatched to any gene: 11. Germline CDR1 MGHDK, CDR2 SYGVNS. This CDR3 reads CASSFSGTGYFGYTF. The CDR3 nucleotides read TGTGCCAGCAGTTTCTCCGGGACAGGGTATTTTGGCTACACCTTC.

The V call is TRBV7-8, the J call TRBJ2-2; the D is unclear. Germline V gene lookup returns CDR1 SGHVS and CDR2 FQNEAQ. Trimming removed 1 base at V and 5 bases at J, with 8 bases between. The CDR3 loop spans 14 amino acids. The CDR3 region is CASSLGLSTGELFF. The CDR3 DNA follows: TGTGCCAGCAGCTTAGGTCTTTCTACCGGGGAGCTGTTTTTT.

This clone was counted a few times. V gene TRBV6-6 combines with J gene TRBJ2-7; 10 positions agree with TRBD1. CDR1 and CDR2 from the germline V gene are MNHNY and SVGAGI (reference sequence). The CDR3 consists of 16 residues. The ends lost 5 bases at V and 4 bases at J; junction bases unmatched: 11. This CDR3 is CASSKGVGTGVYEQYF. The DNA for the CDR3 is TGTGCCAGCAGTAAGGGGGTCGGGACAGGGGTATACGAGCAGTACTTC.

The gene calls are TRBV11-2 and TRBJ2-7; D could derive from TRBD1 or TRBD2 (6 bases each). The CDR3 contains 15 residues. Germline values: CDR1 SGHAT, CDR2 FQNNGV. The V end was cut by 2 bases, the J end by 3 bases, with 14 bases between. This chain's CDR3 is CASSLSGARNYEQYF. The CDR3 region has the DNA TGTGCCAGCAGCTTATCGGGGGCGAGAAACTACGAGCAGTACTTC. Complete variable domain (other parts from reference TRBV11-2 and TRBJ2-7): EAGVAQSPRYKIIEKRQSVAFWCNPISGHATLYWYQQILGQGPKLLIQFQNNGVVDDSQLPKDRFSAERLKGVDSTLKIQPAKLEDSAVYLCASSLSGARNYEQYFGPGTRLTVT.

The V call is TRBV9, the J call TRBJ2-5, with D unresolved. V lost 2 bases and J lost 5, with 10 bases in between. Germline V gene data show CDR1 as SGDLS and CDR2 as YYNGEE. There are 13 residues in the CDR3. This chain's CDR3 is CASSVGLRETQYF. CDR3 in DNA: TGTGCCAGCAGCGTTGGCCTCCGTGAGACCCAGTACTTC.

The chain links TRBV5-1 to TRBJ2-1, with 7 positions matching TRBD2. Germline V gives CDR1 SGHRS, CDR2 YFSETQ. With 3 bases clipped from V and 2 bases from J, the junction kept 5 bases outside the gene matches. This CDR3 comprises 15 residues. In DNA, the CDR3 is TGCGCCAGCAGCTGGAGCGGGGACCCCTACAATGAGCAGTTCTTC. It translates to CASSWSGDPYNEQFF.

The genes are TRBV18 and TRBJ2-1; 8 positions match TRBD1. CDR1 is KGHSH, CDR2 LQKENI, per germline. The CDR3 has 16 residues. V was pared by 6 bases and J by 4 bases, with 11 bases of the junction left unmatched. The DNA of the CDR3 is TGTGCCAGCTCCCCCACCCAGGGGGCGGATTACAATGAGCAGTTCTTC. Protein sequence: CASSPTQGADYNEQFF.

The rearrangement joins TRBV29-1 to TRBJ1-4; weak D call: TRBD1 (5 bases). Trimming left V 7 bases short and J 5 bases short, with 14 bases between. The CDR3 runs 13 residues. CDR1 and CDR2 (germline): SQVTM, ANQGSEA. The CDR3 DNA reads as TGCAGCGCCCGGCGGGGCCAAAATGAAAAACTGTTTTTT. It yields the protein CSARRGQNEKLFF.